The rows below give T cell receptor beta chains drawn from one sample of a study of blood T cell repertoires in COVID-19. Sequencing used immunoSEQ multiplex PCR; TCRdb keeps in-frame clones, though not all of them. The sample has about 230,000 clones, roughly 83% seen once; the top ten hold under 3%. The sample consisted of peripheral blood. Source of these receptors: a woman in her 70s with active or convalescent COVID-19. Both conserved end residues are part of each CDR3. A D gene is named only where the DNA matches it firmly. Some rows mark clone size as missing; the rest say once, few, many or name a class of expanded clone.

CDR3: CASGNQGAGTGELFF
DNA: TGTGCCAGCGGAAACCAGGGGGCCGGCACCGGGGAGCTGTTTTTT
length: 15
D: TRBD1
J: TRBJ2-2
V: TRBV27
size: -

CDR3: CASRRTSQETQYF
DNA: TGTGCCAGCAGGAGGACTAGCCAAGAGACCCAGTACTTC
length: 13
D: TRBD2
J: TRBJ2-5
V: TRBV6-5
size: -

CDR3: CASSLSSGRAYEQYF
DNA: TGTGCCAGCAGCCTAAGTAGCGGGAGGGCCTACGAGCAGTACTTC
length: 15
D: TRBD2
J: TRBJ2-7
V: TRBV7-2
size: -

CDR3: CASSSSGGEGYTF
DNA: TGTGCCAGCAGCTCCTCAGGGGGCGAAGGCTACACCTTC
length: 13
D: TRBD1
J: TRBJ1-2
V: TRBV5-4
size: -

CDR3: CASSLGQGSGSGNTIYF
DNA: TGCGCCAGCAGCCTCGGACAGGGCTCTGGATCGGGAAACACCATATATTTT
length: 17
D: TRBD1
J: TRBJ1-3
V: TRBV5-1
size: -

CDR3: CASSIRGGTGEQYF
DNA: TGTGCCAGTAGTATTCGAGGCGGCACCGGGGAGCAGTACTTC
length: 14
D: -
J: TRBJ2-7
V: TRBV19
size: -

CDR3: CASSETGQNTEAFF
DNA: TGTGCCAGCAGCGAGACAGGACAGAACACTGAAGCTTTCTTT
length: 14
D: -
J: TRBJ1-1
V: TRBV9
size: -

CDR3: CASSLAGGDTQYF
DNA: TGCGCCAGCAGCTTGGCCGGGGGAGATACGCAGTATTTT
length: 13
D: -
J: TRBJ2-3
V: TRBV5-1
size: -

CDR3: CASSLLNVPGNTYEQYF
DNA: TGCGCCAGCAGCTTACTTAATGTCCCCGGGAACACCTACGAGCAGTACTTC
length: 17
D: -
J: TRBJ2-7
V: TRBV4-1
size: -

CDR3: CASSFSGETYEQYF
DNA: TGTGCCAGCAGCTTTAGCGGGGAAACCTACGAGCAGTACTTC
length: 14
D: TRBD2
J: TRBJ2-7
V: TRBV7-9
size: few

CDR3: CASSVGRDNSPLHF
DNA: TGTGCCAGCAGCGTAGGGAGAGATAATTCACCCCTCCACTTT
length: 14
D: -
J: TRBJ1-6
V: TRBV9
size: -

CDR3: CASSLQGLSNQPQHF
DNA: TGTGCCAGCAGCCTACAGGGATTAAGCAATCAGCCCCAGCATTTT
length: 15
D: -
J: TRBJ1-5
V: TRBV2
size: -

CDR3: CASSLGTGKGYGYTF
DNA: TGTGCCAGCAGCTTAGGGACAGGGAAAGGCTATGGCTACACCTTC
length: 15
D: TRBD1
J: TRBJ1-2
V: TRBV7-2
size: -

CDR3: CASSVAWGQGQDTQYF
DNA: TGTGCCAGCAGCGTAGCTTGGGGACAGGGGCAAGATACGCAGTATTTT
length: 16
D: TRBD1
J: TRBJ2-3
V: TRBV9
size: once